This is a list of T cell receptor beta chains from one sample in a study of monozygotic twins with inflammatory bowel disease. Using the 5' RACE reads, TCRdb records one entry per CDR3 protein without DNA. The sample table includes some 440,000 distinct CDR3 sequences. Sequencing was carried out using blood. The source is a human donor with ulcerative colitis or Crohn's disease, or a healthy co-twin of an affected twin (not recorded which). Both conserved end residues are part of each CDR3. Each record gives: CDR3 protein, CDR3 length, V gene, J gene.

cdr3_aa: CATSREDRGSSRPQHF; cdr3_length: 16; v_call: TRBV15; j_call: TRBJ1-5
cdr3_aa: CASTFRTGGGDEQYF; cdr3_length: 15; v_call: TRBV6-1; j_call: TRBJ2-7
cdr3_aa: CASSPSLDTEAFF; cdr3_length: 13; v_call: TRBV12-3/TRBV12-4; j_call: TRBJ1-1
cdr3_aa: CSVTNRGTDTQYF; cdr3_length: 13; v_call: TRBV29-1; j_call: TRBJ2-3
cdr3_aa: CASRMGLAHSYNEQFF; cdr3_length: 16; v_call: TRBV28; j_call: TRBJ2-1
cdr3_aa: CASSDQGITQYF; cdr3_length: 12; v_call: TRBV25-1; j_call: TRBJ2-3
cdr3_aa: CSARDPPYNEQFF; cdr3_length: 13; v_call: TRBV20-1; j_call: TRBJ2-1
cdr3_aa: CAIRRPGVTQYF; cdr3_length: 12; v_call: TRBV10-3; j_call: TRBJ2-5
cdr3_aa: CASSPRTGLWGYTF; cdr3_length: 14; v_call: TRBV27; j_call: TRBJ1-2
cdr3_aa: CAWSSGPQGYTF; cdr3_length: 12; v_call: TRBV30; j_call: TRBJ1-2
cdr3_aa: CASSRSGAASSYNSPLHF; cdr3_length: 18; v_call: TRBV7-8; j_call: TRBJ1-6
cdr3_aa: CATSREGSGRARNEQFF; cdr3_length: 17; v_call: TRBV15; j_call: TRBJ2-1
cdr3_aa: CATRDTFYNEQFF; cdr3_length: 13; v_call: TRBV7-8; j_call: TRBJ2-1
cdr3_aa: CASSLGSRAQETQYF; cdr3_length: 15; v_call: TRBV28; j_call: TRBJ2-5
cdr3_aa: CASSLAPSGNEQFF; cdr3_length: 14; v_call: TRBV7-8; j_call: TRBJ2-1
cdr3_aa: CASSLPGQNTGELFF; cdr3_length: 15; v_call: TRBV7-2; j_call: TRBJ2-2
cdr3_aa: CASSSRPGTYEQYF; cdr3_length: 14; v_call: TRBV5-4; j_call: TRBJ2-7
cdr3_aa: CAISHDRVGAGELFF; cdr3_length: 15; v_call: TRBV10-3; j_call: TRBJ2-2
cdr3_aa: CASSQDRAQNYGYTF; cdr3_length: 15; v_call: TRBV4-3; j_call: TRBJ1-2
cdr3_aa: CASRRGVVAGVETGELFF; cdr3_length: 18; v_call: TRBV19; j_call: TRBJ2-2
cdr3_aa: CAAPPSGPYQETQYF; cdr3_length: 15; v_call: TRBV7-9; j_call: TRBJ2-5
cdr3_aa: CSVLTGNSYEQYF; cdr3_length: 13; v_call: TRBV29-1; j_call: TRBJ2-7